This TCR beta chain is drawn from a study of T cell responses to AZD1222 COVID-19 vaccine. Whole-study results and caveats: Spike regions recognized by vaccine-associated CD4 TCRs spanned the protein, led by 160-218 and 743-854.

V lost 6 bases and J 1 base, leaving 12 bases between the germline ends. Germline CDR1 and CDR2: MDHEN and SYDVKM. The CDR3 contains 14 residues. This clone is a singleton in its sample. Its antigen is as yet unknown. Using immunoSEQ multiplex PCR, the repertoire was profiled, and TCRdb retains in-frame clones only, with some absent. The table lists roughly 150,000 clones, approximately 91% of them singletons. The TCR originated in an adult in good health. The chain joins TRBV28 to TRBJ1-2; no clear D. Here the sequenced sample was peripheral blood, taken on day 0 of AZD1222 vaccination. As DNA, the CDR3 is TGTGCCAGCAGCTCTAGCCCTATTAACTATGGCTACACCTTC. Amino acid sequence: CASSSSPINYGYTF.